This T cell receptor (beta chain) was captured by sequencing in a study of blood T cells in healthy people across ages. Study conclusions and caveats: It was the long-lived donors that had more naive CD4+ cells and higher diversity than aged donors.

A second PCR of about 6 to 11 cycles used a sample-barcoded 5' primer and a J-beta primer mix. The template-switch adaptor, which had 12 random nucleotides, put a tag on each cDNA molecule. TCRdb analysed the 5' RACE reads with MiXCR anew, one entry per CDR3 protein. Among about 1.6 million distinct CDR3 sequences listed, about 35% were seen once. Worth noting for this clonotype: Its antigen remains unknown.

CDR1 and CDR2 from the germline V gene are LGHDT and YNNKEL (reference sequence). This CDR3 region has 18 residues. Trimming took 5 bases from V and 2 from J, leaving 19 bases between them. Each donor's blood draw was around 10 milliliters of peripheral blood. The sample consisted of blood. The sequence derives from a woman in her twenties or thirties in good health. The V call is TRBV3-1, the J call TRBJ2-6; a weak D match, TRBD2 (6 bases). The CDR3 nucleotides are TGTGCCAGCAGCAAATCGGGACTTCTTATGACTGGGGCCAACGTCCTGACTTTC. This sequence encodes CASSKSGLLMTGANVLTF.